This TCR beta chain is from a study of T cell repertoires in ileal Crohn's disease. About the research overall: Every patient was operated on for stricturing (roughly 61%) or penetrating (about 40%) complications. Postoperative therapy was given to about half: 11 thiopurines, 15 to 20 anti-TNF agents.

Notes on this clone: Its antigen is unknown.

Looked up from germline, CDR1 is KGHSH and CDR2 is LQKENI. The CDR3 covers 20 residues. The germline V and J ends were trimmed by 3 bases and 0 bases, with 25 bases remaining between them. Sequenced by immunoSEQ multiplex PCR; TCRdb stores in-frame clones only, minus some. In the table there are 15,000 or so clones, under 95% of which are singletons. Study conclusions and caveats: Endoscopic recurrence occurred in every patient whose clonality exceeded 26.8%. Sorted CD8 T cells held more high-frequency clones than CD4.

The TCR sequence derives from an adult with Crohn's disease. V and J are TRBV18 and TRBJ2-3; tentative D call: TRBD2 (6 bases). Sequencing input: ileal tissue. The CDR3 bases are TGTGCCAGCTCACCCACCCACTTGATCATAGCGGACCCTAGCACAGATACGCAGTATTTT. It encodes CASSPTHLIIADPSTDTQYF. The full variable domain, completed using reference TRBV18 and TRBJ2-3, is NAGVMQNPRHLVRRRGQEARLRCSPMKGHSHVYWYRQLPEEGLKFMVYLQKENIIDESGMPKERFSAEFPKEGPSILRIQQVVRGDSAAYFCASSPTHLIIADPSTDTQYFGPGTRLTVL.